One sample yielded the 5 T cell receptor beta chains listed below, sequenced in a study of T cells in Graves' hyperthyroidism and ophthalmopathy (dated by TCRdb to about 2019). Receptor amplification or capture employed multiplex PCR. Sequenced on an Illumina HiSeq 2000. The TCR beta CDR3 regions were amplified from RNA transcripts. The first round of RT-PCR for the TCR CDR3 was performed with the HTBI primer set and the Qiagen OneStep RT-PCR kit. In TCRdb, the public reads were trimmed at Q25 with fastp and aligned with MiXCR, with productive beta chains retained. Identical CDR3 protein sequences are pooled into one entry, listed with their most common genes and DNA. For this sample there are hundreds of thousands of distinct CDR3 sequences; around 15% appear just once. The ten most abundant clones make up about 12% of the sample. Material for sequencing was blood. The receptors were sampled from a young man with Graves' ophthalmopathy.

This chain uses TRBV29-1 with TRBJ1-4; 9 bases fit TRBD1. Per germline, CDR1 SQVTM and CDR2 ANQGSEA. V shed 7 bases, J shed 4 bases, and the junction held 10 bases outside the gene matches. The CDR3 extends over 15 amino acids. The CDR3 spells CSATDRGWGNEKLFF. In DNA form, the CDR3 reads TGCAGCGCCACGGACAGGGGATGGGGTAATGAAAAACTGTTTTTT.

This clonotype was found a few times. The chain combines TRBV20-1 with TRBJ1-3, with a possible D match to TRBD1 (5 bases). This CDR3 is 13 amino acids long. Germline V gene lookup returns CDR1 DFQATT and CDR2 SNEGSKA (reference sequence). V gave up 0 bases and J gave up 6 bases, with 9 bases separating them. The DNA for the CDR3 is TGCAGTGCTAGAGATGGGGCTTTAAACACCATATATTTT. Residues: CSARDGALNTIYF.

Ten or more counts support this clonotype. The chain carries TRBV3-1 and TRBJ2-3, with TRBD2 matching 8 bases. The trim removed 1 base at V and 4 bases at J, leaving 4 bases unmatched. The CDR3 consists of 15 residues. Germline lookup yields CDR1 LGHDT and CDR2 YNNKEL (reference sequence). The CDR3 spells CASSQARGGSDTQYF. The CDR3 DNA is TGTGCCAGCAGCCAAGCTCGGGGGGGCTCAGATACGCAGTATTTT.

This clonotype came up many times. The chain couples TRBV6-2 or TRBV6-3 to TRBJ1-5; a possible D gene is TRBD1 (6 bases). V was trimmed by 0 bases and J by 3 bases, leaving 18 bases between them. CDR3 length: 18 amino acids. Germline CDR1 reads MNHEY; CDR2 reads SVGEGT. CDR3 bases: TGTGCCAGCAGTTACTCGATTTGGGCAGGGGTTGACAATCAGCCCCAGCATTTT. This sequence encodes CASSYSIWAGVDNQPQHF.

This clonotype was seen at least ten times. This chain uses TRBV29-1 with TRBJ1-1, with D perhaps matching TRBD1 (5 bases). V was shortened by 2 bases and J by 4 bases, with 8 bases between the two germline ends. This CDR3 has 12 residues. CDR1 is SQVTM, CDR2 ANQGSEA, per germline. The CDR3: CSVESGGTEAFF. The CDR3 DNA is TGCAGCGTTGAATCCGGGGGCACTGAAGCTTTCTTT.